Each of the 21 T cell receptor beta chains below was sequenced from the same sample in a study of blood T cell repertoires in COVID-19. Measured with immunoSEQ multiplex PCR; TCRdb has only the in-frame clones, and not every one. The repertoire holds about 260,000 clones, with roughly nine tenths as singletons. The specimen sequenced was PBMCs or T cells enriched from blood (not recorded which). The receptors derive from a woman aged 45-65 years who had recovered from COVID-19.

The CDR3 bases are TGTGCCACCAGTGCCACAGGGTATCAGCCCCAGCATTTT. As protein: CATSATGYQPQHF. The chain combines TRBV24-1 with TRBJ1-5; TRBD1 might be the D (6 bases). Germline CDR1 reads KGHDR; CDR2 reads SFDVKD. CDR3 size: 13 residues. Trimming stripped 5 bases from V and 5 bases from J, with 9 bases between.

V is TRBV27 and J is TRBJ1-1, with 7 bases fitting TRBD1. V was clipped by 6 bases and J by 4 bases; unmatched bases: 5. The CDR3 consists of 13 residues. In germline, CDR1 is MNHEY, CDR2 SMNVEV (reference sequence). In DNA, the CDR3 is TGTGCCAGCAGACGACCAGGGGGCACTGAAGCTTTCTTT. This encodes CASRRPGGTEAFF.

The chain links TRBV19 to TRBJ2-1, with 9 bases identical to TRBD1. The germline CDR1 and CDR2 sequences are LNHDA and SQIVND (reference sequence). V was clipped by 10 bases and J by 0 bases; unmatched bases: 13. The length of the CDR3 is 17 residues. The CDR3 protein is CATVGGTGLRSYNEQFF. CDR3 nucleotides: TGTGCCACCGTCGGCGGGACAGGGCTTCGCTCCTACAATGAGCAGTTCTTC.

About this clone: This sample includes further DNA sequences coding for the same CDR3. The chain uses TRBV6-5 and TRBJ1-5; TRBD1 is a possible D gene (6 bases). Germline CDR1 reads MNHEY; CDR2 reads SVGAGI. The germline V and J ends were trimmed by 6 bases and 1 base, with 10 bases remaining between them. The CDR3 length is 14 residues. The CDR3 protein is CASRQGGSNQPQHF. The DNA of the CDR3 is TGTGCCAGCAGACAGGGTGGGAGCAATCAGCCCCAGCATTTT.

The CDR3 here is CASSPGQSYEQYF. The CDR3 bases are TGCGCCAGCAGCCCGGGACAGTCCTACGAGCAGTACTTC. The rearrangement uses TRBV4-1 and TRBJ2-7, with 7 bases aligning to TRBD1. V trimming: 4 bases; J trimming: 1 base; junction bases outside the gene matches: 1. The CDR3 extends over 13 amino acids. Germline-derived CDR1 and CDR2 are MGHRA and YSYEKL.

On this clone itself: This sample includes further DNA sequences coding for the same CDR3. This rearrangement joins TRBV5-4 to TRBJ2-7; 8 bases agree with TRBD1. V dropped 1 base and J dropped 6; count of bases not matched to a gene: 9. Germline CDR1 is SGHNT and CDR2 is YYREEE (reference sequence). This CDR3 comprises 15 residues. The CDR3 spells CASSLSGGQAREQYF. The CDR3 region has the DNA TGTGCCAGCAGCTTGAGTGGGGGACAGGCTCGCGAGCAGTACTTC.

Written as DNA, the CDR3 is TGTGCCAGCAGCCAATTTGCGGGGACAGCTCTCTATGGCTACACCTTC. It specifies CASSQFAGTALYGYTF. This chain uses TRBV11-1 with TRBJ1-2, with TRBD1 matching 7 bases. V lost 5 bases and J lost 4; bases outside the gene matches: 13. The CDR3 totals 16 residues. From germline, CDR1 is SGHAT and CDR2 FQDESV (reference sequence).

This chain uses TRBV18 with TRBJ2-3, with D hard to call. The CDR3 is 17 amino acids. In germline, CDR1 is KGHSH, CDR2 LQKENI. V shed 6 bases and J shed 1 base, with 20 bases lying between them. In DNA form, the CDR3 reads TGTGCCAGCTCTCGACCACAAGGTCTCACAGGCACAGATACGCAGTATTTT. It encodes CASSRPQGLTGTDTQYF. The entire variable domain, with the rest obtained from reference TRBV18 and TRBJ2-3, is as follows: NAGVMQNPRHLVRRRGQEARLRCSPMKGHSHVYWYRQLPEEGLKFMVYLQKENIIDESGMPKERFSAEFPKEGPSILRIQQVVRGDSAAYFCASSRPQGLTGTDTQYFGPGTRLTVL.

The rearrangement links TRBV11-2 to TRBJ2-1; a possible D gene is TRBD2 (6 bases). Germline V gives CDR1 SGHAT, CDR2 FQNNGV. The CDR3 spans 14 residues. The ends were cut back, 5 bases at V and 7 bases at J, with 15 bases in the middle. The DNA for the CDR3 is TGTGCCAGCAGCCCCGATGGAAGCGGGAATGAGCAGTTCTTC. Residues: CASSPDGSGNEQFF. The full variable domain, rest sourced from reference TRBV11-2 and TRBJ2-1, is EAGVAQSPRYKIIEKRQSVAFWCNPISGHATLYWYQQILGQGPKLLIQFQNNGVVDDSQLPKDRFSAERLKGVDSTLKIQPAKLEDSAVYLCASSPDGSGNEQFFGPGTRLTVL.

This clone was detected only once. The chain combines TRBV7-9 with TRBJ2-2, with 8 bases aligning to TRBD2. The CDR3 is 16 residues long. V shed 0 bases and J 2 bases; nucleotides not matched to a gene: 2. The germline CDR1 and CDR2 sequences are SEHNR and FQNEAQ (reference sequence). In DNA, the CDR3 is TGTGCCAGCAGCTTAGCTAGCGGGGCCAACACCGGGGAGCTGTTTTTT. Residues: CASSLASGANTGELFF.

V usage is TRBV4-2 and J usage is TRBJ2-2; 8 bases agree with TRBD2. This CDR3 is 16 amino acids long. Germline V gene sequence: CDR1 LGHNA, CDR2 YNFKEQ. The junction had 8 bases not matched to a gene; V was cut back by 1 base and J by 7 bases. As DNA, the CDR3 is TGTGCCAGCAGCCAAGTCACGGGAGGGCTTAACGGGGAGCTGTTTTTT. It is translated as CASSQVTGGLNGELFF.

The DNA of the CDR3 is TGTGCCAGCAGCTTAGATAGCGGGACTCTGTACTTC. Translating gives CASSLDSGTLYF. The J gene is TRBJ2-7, the V gene TRBV11-3, with 8 bases lining up with TRBD2. The CDR3 is 12 residues long. The germline gives CDR1 SGHNT, CDR2 YENEEA. The ends lost 0 bases at V and 12 bases at J; junction bases unmatched: 4. Variable domain in full (rest from reference TRBV11-3 and TRBJ2-7): EAGVVQSPRYKIIEKKQPVAFWCNPISGHNTLYWYLQNLGQGPELLIRYENEEAVDDSQLPKDRFSAERLKGVDSTLKIQPAELGDSAVYLCASSLDSGTLYFGPGTRLTVT.

The chain recombines TRBV10-1 with TRBJ2-1; D possibly corresponds to TRBD2 (6 bases). V was clipped by 0 bases and J by 7 bases, with 13 bases between them. CDR3 length: 15 residues. From germline, CDR1 is WNHNN and CDR2 SYGVQD (reference sequence). The CDR3 reads CASSESVSGGNEQFF. CDR3 DNA sequence: TGCGCCAGCAGTGAGTCGGTTAGCGGTGGGAATGAGCAGTTCTTC.

This sequence joins TRBV7-2 and TRBJ1-4; 9 bases line up with TRBD1. The germline V gene encodes CDR1 SGHTA and CDR2 FQGNSA. The CDR3 extends over 18 amino acids. With V trimmed by 4 bases and J by 3 bases, 12 bases remained unmatched. In DNA, the CDR3 is TGTGCCAGCAGCTCACGCACAGGGGGCGCAGCTTCTAATGAAAAACTGTTTTTT. Its translation: CASSSRTGGAASNEKLFF.

V gene TRBV6-2 or TRBV6-3 combines with J gene TRBJ2-1; 7 nucleotides agree with TRBD2. The CDR3 covers 15 residues. The germline V gene encodes CDR1 MNHEY and CDR2 SVGEGT. Germline trimming cut 6 bases from V and 6 bases from J; bases unmatched to any gene: 11. CDR3 sequence (DNA): TGTGCCAGCAGACCTTCGGGAGGTCGTTTCAATGAGCAGTTCTTC. It yields the protein CASRPSGGRFNEQFF.

This chain joins TRBV28 and TRBJ2-7, with 9 bases identical to TRBD1. The germline V gene encodes CDR1 MDHEN and CDR2 SYDVKM. The CDR3 has 15 residues. The trim removed 1 base at V and 2 bases at J, leaving 3 bases unmatched. Here the CDR3 DNA reads TGTGCCAGCAGTTTATCCCGGACAGGGGCCTACGAGCAGTACTTC. Translation: CASSLSRTGAYEQYF.

V gene TRBV19 combines with J gene TRBJ2-3; maybe TRBD2 (6 bases). The CDR3 totals 14 residues. With 3 bases removed from V and 3 bases from J, the gap between germline ends came to 10 bases. The V gene's germline CDR1 is LNHDA and CDR2 SQIVND (reference sequence). As DNA, the CDR3 is TGTGCCAGTAGTATTTACGGGAGAACAGATACGCAGTATTTT. Its translation: CASSIYGRTDTQYF.

This chain joins TRBV28 and TRBJ2-3, with 9 bases lining up with TRBD1. This CDR3 contains 17 residues. V was pared by 5 bases and J by 1 base, with 10 bases of the junction left unmatched. Germline V gene lookup returns CDR1 MDHEN and CDR2 SYDVKM. The CDR3 region has the DNA TGTGCCAGCAGTGCCTCACAGGGGGCTAGGGGCACAGATACGCAGTATTTT. Its protein is CASSASQGARGTDTQYF.

This clone came up once. This sequence joins TRBV7-3 and TRBJ2-3, with TRBD2 matching 7 bases. V dropped 5 bases and J dropped 4; count of bases not matched to a gene: 6. This CDR3 contains 14 residues. CDR1 and CDR2 (germline): SGHTA, FQGTGA. CDR3 residues: CASSTTGGSDTQYF. The CDR3 region has the DNA TGTGCCAGCAGCACCACGGGAGGATCAGATACGCAGTATTTT.

This clone was counted once. The chain is built from TRBV30 and TRBJ1-1; D may be TRBD1 (5 bases). V lost 7 bases to trimming and J lost 4 bases, with 16 bases between them. This CDR3 has 13 residues. The V gene's germline CDR1 is GTSNPN and CDR2 SVGIG (reference sequence). The CDR3 is CASSGRVSTEAFF. In DNA form, the CDR3 reads TGTGCCTCCTCCGGCAGGGTGAGCACTGAAGCTTTCTTT.

The chain has TRBV4-3 and TRBJ1-2; D is uncertain. Per germline, CDR1 LGHNA and CDR2 YSLEER. CDR3 size: 17 residues. V was cut by 0 bases and J by 0 bases, with 14 bases left in between. DNA of the CDR3: TGCGCCAGCAGCCAAGATGCATTACGGGGATCTAACTATGGCTACACCTTC. It codes for CASSQDALRGSNYGYTF.